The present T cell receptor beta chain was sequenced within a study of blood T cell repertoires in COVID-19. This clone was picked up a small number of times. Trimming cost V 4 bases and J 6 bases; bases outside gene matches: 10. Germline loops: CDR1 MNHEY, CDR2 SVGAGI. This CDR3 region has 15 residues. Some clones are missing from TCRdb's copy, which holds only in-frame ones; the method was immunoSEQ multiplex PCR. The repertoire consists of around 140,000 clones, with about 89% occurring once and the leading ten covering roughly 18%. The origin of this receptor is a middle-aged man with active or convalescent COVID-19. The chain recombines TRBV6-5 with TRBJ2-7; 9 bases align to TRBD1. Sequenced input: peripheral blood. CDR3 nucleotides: TGTGCCAGCAGTTCCACAGGGGACAGGGCTGCCGAGCAGTACTTC. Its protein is CASSSTGDRAAEQYF.